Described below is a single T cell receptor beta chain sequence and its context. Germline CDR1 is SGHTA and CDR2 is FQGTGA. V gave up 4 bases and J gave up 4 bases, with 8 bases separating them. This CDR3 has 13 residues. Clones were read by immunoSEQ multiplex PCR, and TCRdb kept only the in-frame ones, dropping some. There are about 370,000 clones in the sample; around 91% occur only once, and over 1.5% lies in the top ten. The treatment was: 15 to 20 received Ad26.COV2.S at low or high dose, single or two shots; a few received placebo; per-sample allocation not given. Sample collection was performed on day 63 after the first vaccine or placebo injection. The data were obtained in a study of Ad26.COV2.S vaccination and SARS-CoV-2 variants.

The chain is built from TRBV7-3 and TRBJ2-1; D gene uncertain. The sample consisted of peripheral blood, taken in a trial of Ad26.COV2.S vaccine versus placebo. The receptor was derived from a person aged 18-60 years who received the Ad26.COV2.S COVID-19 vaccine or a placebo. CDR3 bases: TGTGCCAGCAGCTCTCTTCCTTACAATGAGCAGTTCTTC. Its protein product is CASSSLPYNEQFF. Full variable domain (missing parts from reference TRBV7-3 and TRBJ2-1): GAGVSQTPSNKVTEKGKYVELRCDPISGHTALYWYRQSLGQGPEFLIYFQGTGAADDSGLPNDRFFAVRPEGSVSTLKIQRTERGDSAVYLCASSSLPYNEQFFGPGTRLTVL.